Listed below are T cell receptor beta chains from one sample, sequenced in a study of CD8 T cells in ankylosing spondylitis. One entry per CDR3 protein results from TCRdb running MiXCR on the 5' RACE reads. The sample records 200,000 to 250,000 distinct CDR3 sequences, approximately 24% being singletons. The sequencing sample was made of blood, either unsorted or a sorted T cell fraction (not recorded which). Every receptor here comes from a male donor with ankylosing spondylitis or in good health (not recorded which). Each CDR3 is given with its conserved first and last residue. The order of the fields is V gene, D gene, clone size, J gene, CDR3 DNA, CDR3 protein. A D gene is named only where the DNA matches it firmly. Where a row states a size, it is once, few, many or the class of an expanded clone; other rows omit it.

>TRBV5-5|TRBD1|many|TRBJ2-7
TGTGCCAGCAGCTTAAAAGCCGGGACAGGAGGATACGAGCAGTACTTC
CASSLKAGTGGYEQYF
>TRBV20-1|TRBD1|few|TRBJ2-7
TGCAGTGCTAGACCGCACCGGGACAGGGCCTACGAGCAGTACTTC
CSARPHRDRAYEQYF
>TRBV20-1|.|.|TRBJ2-2
TGCAGTGCTCGACGACGAGGCTCCAGGGCCGGGGAGCTGTTTTTT
CSARRRGSRAGELFF
>TRBV20-1|.|.|TRBJ1-4
TGCAGTGCTAGAGCGTCAGGGTCAGGTGAAAAACTGTTTTTT
CSARASGSGEKLFF
>TRBV20-1|.|many|TRBJ2-1
TGCAGTGCTCGACAGATCATCTCCTACAATGAGCAGTTCTTC
CSARQIISYNEQFF
>TRBV6-2/TRBV6-3|.|many|TRBJ2-1
TGTGCCAGCACCTTCACCGGCGGTGAGCAGTTCTTC
CASTFTGGEQFF
>TRBV12-3/TRBV12-4|TRBD2|many|TRBJ2-1
TGTGCCAGCAGTCCAACCTCTAGCGGGAGGAGTCAGTTCTTC
CASSPTSSGRSQFF
>TRBV20-1|.|few|TRBJ1-1
TGCAGTGCTAGTCCAGGGCTTAACACTGAAGCTTTCTTT
CSASPGLNTEAFF
>TRBV6-5|.|few|TRBJ1-1
TGTGCCAGCAGTTGGGACGAGAACACTGAAGCTTTCTTT
CASSWDENTEAFF
>TRBV29-1|TRBD2|.|TRBJ2-1
TGCAGCGTTGGTTCGGGACTAGAGCAGTTCTTC
CSVGSGLEQFF
>TRBV29-1|.|many|TRBJ1-2
TGCAGCGCCGGGGGGGTGAATGGCTACACCTTC
CSAGGVNGYTF
>TRBV20-1|TRBD2|once|TRBJ2-5
TGCAGTGCACGGTGGACTAGCGGGAGTGGGGAGACCCAGTACTTC
CSARWTSGSGETQYF
>TRBV2|.|few|TRBJ2-3
TGTGCCAGCAGTGATCGCAGCGGCACAGATACGCAGTATTTT
CASSDRSGTDTQYF
>TRBV5-6|.|many|TRBJ1-4
TGTGCCAGCACCCGGGACATCTCAACTAATGAAAAACTGTTTTTT
CASTRDISTNEKLFF
>TRBV20-1|TRBD2|many|TRBJ2-1
TGCAGTGCTAGTAAGGTGGCTAGCGGGAGAAGCTCCTACAATGAGCAGTTCTTC
CSASKVASGRSSYNEQFF
>TRBV29-1|TRBD2|few|TRBJ2-5
TGCAGCGTCTTGGGGGCGGGAGGCCAAGAGACCCAGTACTTC
CSVLGAGGQETQYF
>TRBV29-1|.|few|TRBJ2-1
TGCAGCGTTTTAGCGGTTGCCTACAATGAGCAGTTCTTC
CSVLAVAYNEQFF
>TRBV9|.|many|TRBJ2-7
TGTGCCAGCAGCGTAGTTGCGGCCCCTCCCCTCGCCGAGCAGTACTTC
CASSVVAAPPLAEQYF
>TRBV20-1|TRBD2|.|TRBJ2-3
TGCAGTGCCCCGACTAGCGGGGACACAGATACGCAGTATTTT
CSAPTSGDTDTQYF
>TRBV20-1|.|.|TRBJ2-1
TGCAGTGCCCTGTCTGGTCCCTCCTACAATGAGCAGTTCTTC
CSALSGPSYNEQFF
>TRBV12-3/TRBV12-4|TRBD2|.|TRBJ2-5
TGTGCCAGCAGCTACAGCACCGGGACTAGCGGTGAGACCCAGTACTTC
CASSYSTGTSGETQYF
>TRBV20-1|.|.|TRBJ2-2
TGCAGTGCTTTGGGGCCGGGGCCCGTCACCGGGGAGCTGTTTTTT
CSALGPGPVTGELFF
>TRBV12-3/TRBV12-4|TRBD2|.|TRBJ2-7
TGTGCCAGCAGTACTGAGGGGTGGCCTAGCGGGTACCCCTCCTACGAGCAGTACTTC
CASSTEGWPSGYPSYEQYF
>TRBV12-3/TRBV12-4|TRBD2|.|TRBJ2-7
TGTGCCAGCAGTTCCAGCGGGAGGACTAGCTCCTACGAGCAGTACTTC
CASSSSGRTSSYEQYF
>TRBV5-1|TRBD2|few|TRBJ2-7
TGCGCCAGCAGCTTGAGACTAGCGGGAGCCTTGGGCGAGCAGTACTTC
CASSLRLAGALGEQYF
>TRBV7-2|.|many|TRBJ1-5
TGTGCCAGCAGCTTGCAGGGGCCCGGTCAGCCCCAGCATTTT
CASSLQGPGQPQHF
>TRBV6-1|.|few|TRBJ2-7
TGTGCCAGCAGTCCCACAGGGAAATACGAGCAGTACTTC
CASSPTGKYEQYF
>TRBV5-1|.|many|TRBJ1-2
TGCGCCAGCAGCTTGGCAGGCACCCAGGGCTACACCTTC
CASSLAGTQGYTF
>TRBV15|TRBD2|few|TRBJ2-3
TGTGCCACCAGCAGAATAAGACTAGCGGGAGAGGGAGATACGCAGTATTTT
CATSRIRLAGEGDTQYF